Sequencing of this T cell receptor (beta chain) was carried out in a study of CD8+ T cells in alopecia areata. Study-level information: For the treated group, dosing was oral tofacitinib at 5 to 10 mg twice daily. Study outcomes and limitations: Normal scalp had lower clonality than lesional scalp, with alopecia totalis/universalis lesions showing this most strongly. Normal skin's resident alphabeta T cells are sequenced alongside lesional scalp T cells.

Punch biopsies of lesional scalp, plus peripheral blood, were taken from alopecia areata patients. RNA was extracted and reverse transcribed into cDNA as the sequencing template. The table came from immunoSEQ multiplex PCR; TCRdb's copy has only in-frame clones and leaves some out. Of over 150,000 clones in the sample, almost 65% were seen once. The CDR3 totals 16 residues. V shed 1 base and J shed 1 base, with 11 bases lying between them. Per the germline V gene, CDR1 is GTSNPN and CDR2 is SVGIG (reference sequence). As regards this clone: Antigen: not known.

The input for sequencing was CD4+ T cells sorted from blood, taken at week 0. The receptor's source is a human donor with alopecia areata. This rearrangement joins TRBV30 to TRBJ2-6, with D hard to call. The CDR3 here is CAWSGSWVSGANVLTF. CDR3 nucleotides: TGTGCCTGGAGTGGCTCGTGGGTGTCTGGGGCCAACGTCCTGACTTTC. Complete variable domain (other parts from reference TRBV30 and TRBJ2-6): SQTIHQWPATLVQPVGSPLSLECTVEGTSNPNLYWYRQAAGRGLQLLFYSVGIGQISSEVPQNLSASRPQDRQFILSSKKLLLSDSGFYLCAWSGSWVSGANVLTFGAGSRLTVL.